This TCR beta chain was recorded in a study of cytomegalovirus exposure and HLA in healthy donors. Whole-study context: An analysis done earlier identified 120 million or so unique TCR beta sequences from approximately 200 million T cells. Study results and caveats: Prior analysis indicated that the majority of TCR beta V segments exhibited productivity approximately 90% or approximately 30% of the time. Other equally common chains were less clonally expanded than HLA-associated TCR beta chains, a later analysis showed. As a later analysis showed, a missense DCLRE1C variant was linked to trimming of TCR beta V- and J-genes.

PCR amplification relied on 60 Vbeta primers (plus 13 Jbeta primers). Assay: immunoSEQ multiplex PCR; the TCRdb copy retains only in-frame clones and omits some. This table has about 160,000 clones, around four fifths appearing once. There are a few counts of this clone. Its antigen is not identified. The sequenced sample consisted of PBMCs. The TCR was taken from a boy between 2 and 10 years old in good health and CMV-seronegative.

The CDR3 here is CASRVRGGNTEAFF. The CDR3, as DNA: TGTGCCAGCAGAGTTCGAGGGGGGAACACTGAAGCTTTCTTT. V gene TRBV27 combines with J gene TRBJ1-1; perhaps TRBD1 as D (6 bases). The CDR3 loop spans 14 amino acids. The ends were cut back, 6 bases at V and 1 base at J, with 12 bases in the middle. CDR1 and CDR2 from the germline V gene are MNHEY and SMNVEV (reference sequence).